The clone carrying this TCR beta chain is a singleton in its sample. Its cognate antigen is unknown. The sample is drawn from a study of T cell responses to AZD1222 COVID-19 vaccine. Clones were sequenced by immunoSEQ multiplex PCR, and TCRdb holds only the in-frame ones, with some missing. Of around 130,000 clones listed, roughly 86% are singletons. Germline CDR1 is MNHEY and CDR2 is SVGAGI. V was clipped by 6 bases and J by 2 bases, with 16 bases between them. This CDR3 region has 15 residues. Study-level results: Clonal diversity may have been underestimated in mostly white British donors. It was only six AZD1222 recipients who were seropositive at baseline. Vaccine-associated CD4 TCRs ranged over spike, dominating at 160-218 and 743-854.

The sequence was obtained from an adult in good health. The genes are TRBV6-5 and TRBJ1-1; tentative D call: TRBD1 (5 bases). The starting material was peripheral blood, obtained on day 0 of AZD1222 vaccination. CDR3 in amino acids: CASSPEGRENTEAFF. CDR3 bases: TGTGCCAGCAGCCCCGAGGGACGGGAAAACACTGAAGCTTTCTTT.